This T cell receptor beta chain emerged from a study of cytomegalovirus exposure and HLA in healthy donors. Note on this clone: What it binds is unknown. The junction does not match germline at one end; this may be a read error.

Primers included in the PCR were 60 Vbeta and 13 Jbeta primers. Measured with immunoSEQ multiplex PCR; TCRdb has only the in-frame clones, and not every one. The sample contains fewer than 200,000 clones, around 80% of which appear only once. Overall study findings and caveats: Most TCR sequences were rare, but some public TCRs occurred in many donors.

The TCR was taken from a man aged 35-49 years in good health and CMV-seronegative. The sequencing sample was made of PBMCs.

The CDR3 is CSSSLAPKGGTGELFF. DNA of the CDR3: TGTTCCAGCAGCTTAGCCCCTAAGGGCGGGACCGGGGAGCTGTTTTTT. V and J are TRBV7-9 and TRBJ2-2, with D possibly being TRBD2 (5 bases). The CDR3 has 16 residues. Germline lookup yields CDR1 SEHNR and CDR2 FQNEAQ (reference sequence).